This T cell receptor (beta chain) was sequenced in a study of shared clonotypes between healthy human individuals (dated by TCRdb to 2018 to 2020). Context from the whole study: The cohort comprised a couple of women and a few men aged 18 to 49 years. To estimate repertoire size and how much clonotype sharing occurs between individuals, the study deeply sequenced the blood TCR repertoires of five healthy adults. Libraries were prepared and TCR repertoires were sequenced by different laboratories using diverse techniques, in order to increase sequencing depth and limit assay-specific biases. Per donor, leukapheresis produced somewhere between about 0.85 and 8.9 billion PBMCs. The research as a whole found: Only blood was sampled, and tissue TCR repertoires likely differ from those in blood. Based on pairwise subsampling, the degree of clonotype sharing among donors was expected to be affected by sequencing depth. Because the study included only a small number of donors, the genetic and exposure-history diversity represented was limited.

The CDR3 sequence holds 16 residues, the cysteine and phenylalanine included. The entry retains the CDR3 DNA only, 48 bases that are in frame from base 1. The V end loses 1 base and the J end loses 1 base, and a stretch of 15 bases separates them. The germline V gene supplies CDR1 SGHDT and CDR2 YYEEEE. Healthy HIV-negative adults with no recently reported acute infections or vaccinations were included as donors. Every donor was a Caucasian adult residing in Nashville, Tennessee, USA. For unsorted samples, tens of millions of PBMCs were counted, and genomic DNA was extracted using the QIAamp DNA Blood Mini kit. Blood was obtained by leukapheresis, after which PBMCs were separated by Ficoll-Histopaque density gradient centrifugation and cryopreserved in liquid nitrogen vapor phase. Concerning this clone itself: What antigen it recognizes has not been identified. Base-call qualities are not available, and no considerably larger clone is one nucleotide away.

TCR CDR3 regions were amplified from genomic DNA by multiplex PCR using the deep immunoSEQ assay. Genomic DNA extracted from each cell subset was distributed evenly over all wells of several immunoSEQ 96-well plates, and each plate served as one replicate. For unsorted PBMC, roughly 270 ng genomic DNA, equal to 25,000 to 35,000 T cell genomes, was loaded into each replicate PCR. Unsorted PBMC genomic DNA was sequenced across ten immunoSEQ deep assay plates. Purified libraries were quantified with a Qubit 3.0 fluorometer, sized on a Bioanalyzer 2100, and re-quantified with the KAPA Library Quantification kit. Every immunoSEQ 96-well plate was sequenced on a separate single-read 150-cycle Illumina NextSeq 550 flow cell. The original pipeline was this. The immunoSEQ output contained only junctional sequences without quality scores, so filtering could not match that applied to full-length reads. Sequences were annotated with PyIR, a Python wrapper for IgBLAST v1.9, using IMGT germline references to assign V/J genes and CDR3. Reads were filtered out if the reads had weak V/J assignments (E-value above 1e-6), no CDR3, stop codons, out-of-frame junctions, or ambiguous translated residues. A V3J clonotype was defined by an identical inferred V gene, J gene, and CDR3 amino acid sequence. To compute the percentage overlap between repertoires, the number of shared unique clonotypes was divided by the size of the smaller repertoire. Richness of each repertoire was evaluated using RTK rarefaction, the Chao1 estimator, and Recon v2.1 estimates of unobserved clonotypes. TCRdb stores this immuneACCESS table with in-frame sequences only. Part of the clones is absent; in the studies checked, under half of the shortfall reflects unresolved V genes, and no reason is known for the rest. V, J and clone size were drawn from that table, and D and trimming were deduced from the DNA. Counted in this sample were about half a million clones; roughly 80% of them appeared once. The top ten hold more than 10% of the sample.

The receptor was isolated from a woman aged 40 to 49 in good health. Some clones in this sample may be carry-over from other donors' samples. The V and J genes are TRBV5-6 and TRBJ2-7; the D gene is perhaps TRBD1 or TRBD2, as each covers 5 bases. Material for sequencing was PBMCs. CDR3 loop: CASSLYGTSSSYEQYF. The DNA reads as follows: TGTGCCAGCAGCTTGTACGGGACGTCGTCTTCCTACGAGCAGTACTTC.